In this sample, the clone carrying this TCR beta chain turned up once. Its antigen is undetermined. This specimen belongs to a study of shared clonotypes between healthy human individuals. Findings of the study overall: Enrolling few donors narrowed the genetic and exposure-history diversity that was represented.

Some 30,000 T cell genomes (approximately 0.2 ug DNA) went into each sorted-subset replicate. Per the authors' pipeline: For the immunoSEQ data, sequences were junction-only without quality scores, so filtering differed. Sequencing was performed with immunoSEQ multiplex PCR; in TCRdb, only in-frame clones are kept and a portion is missing. D and trimming were read from the DNA, whereas the V and J calls and clone size are those reported in that table. The profile shows around 1.9 million clones, about 92% of them singletons. Cells designated naive CD8 were CD45RO-negative and were positively selected for CCR7, with terminally differentiated effector memory CD45RA+ cells excluded. Sequencing was carried out using naive CD8+ T cells from PBMCs. The clonotype originates from a young man in good health. Some clones in this sample may be carry-over from other donors' samples.

The CDR3 bases are TGCGCCAGCAGCCAGGCAGGGGTTGTAGGCAATCAGCCCCAGCATTTT. Translation gives CASSQAGVVGNQPQHF. The rearrangement joins TRBV4-1 to TRBJ1-5; D might be TRBD1 (6 bases). This CDR3 has 16 amino acids. The V and J ends lost 3 bases and 2 bases respectively, with 14 bases between them. Germline V gene sequence: CDR1 MGHRA, CDR2 YSYEKL.